This entry describes one TCR beta chain. Its specificity is not known. Sequencing was performed with immunoSEQ multiplex PCR; in TCRdb, only in-frame clones are kept and a portion is missing. Among tens of thousands of clones listed, roughly 89% were seen once. The source of the sample is a study of T cells after posttransplantation cyclophosphamide. Findings and caveats of the study: Donor-recipient repertoire similarity was low at 1-2 months, rising over year one. Tissue-infiltrating T cells from skin or gut overlapped little with blood T cells. TRB clonality was highly associated with recipient CMV seropositivity and reactivation.

The ends were cut back, 5 bases at V and 4 bases at J, with 14 bases in the middle. The CDR3 is 14 residues long. From germline, CDR1 is SGHVS and CDR2 FNYEAQ. The sequenced sample was PBMCs. The clonotype comes from a woman aged 40 to 50 with a blood cancer, CMV-positive, and with a related stem cell donor. This chain connects TRBV7-6 to TRBJ2-5; D possibly corresponds to TRBD2 (6 bases). The DNA of the CDR3 is TGTGCCAGCAGCCGGGGACTCGCCTCAGAGACCCAGTACTTC. Encoded protein: CASSRGLASETQYF.